What follows are 10 T cell receptor beta chains derived from one specimen sequenced in a study of cytomegalovirus exposure and HLA in healthy donors. This PCR relied on a set of 60 Vbeta primers and 13 Jbeta primers. TCRdb keeps only in-frame clones here, not all; method: immunoSEQ multiplex PCR. The repertoire table contains roughly 80,000 clones. Sequenced: PBMCs. The source is a girl aged 10-17 years in good health and CMV-seropositive.

This rearrangement joins TRBV14 to TRBJ1-1; 9 bases are a match to TRBD1. V shed 3 bases, J shed 4 bases, and the junction held 0 bases outside the gene matches. This CDR3 contains 13 residues. The germline CDR1 and CDR2 sequences are SGHDN and FVKESK. CDR3 bases: TGTGCCAGCAGCCAGGACAGGGGCACTGAAGCTTTCTTT. As protein: CASSQDRGTEAFF. Full variable domain (remainder filled in from reference TRBV14 and TRBJ1-1): EAGVTQFPSHSVIEKGQTVTLRCDPISGHDNLYWYRRVMGKEIKFLLHFVKESKQDESGMPNNRFLAERTGGTYSTLKVQPAELEDSGVYFCASSQDRGTEAFFGQGTRLTVV.

To note about this clone: The junction departs from the called germline gene at one end, perhaps through a read error. Other nucleotide sequences from this sample produce the same CDR3. This rearrangement joins TRBV18 to TRBJ1-6, with 10 positions matching TRBD1. This CDR3 is built from 15 residues. Germline V CDR1 and CDR2: KGHSH, LQKENI. The CDR3 reads CASATGTGDNSPLHF. DNA of the CDR3: TGTGCCAGCGCTACCGGGACAGGGGATAATTCACCCCTACACTTT.

The chain links TRBV4-2 to TRBJ1-6; TRBD1 agrees at 10 bases. The CDR3 contains 16 residues. Germline CDR1 reads LGHNA; CDR2 reads YNFKEQ. The V segment lost 1 base and the J segment 5 bases; nucleotides outside the gene matches: 2. The CDR3, as DNA: TGTGCCAGCAGCCAAGTGGGACAGGGGAATAATTCACCCCTCCACTTT. Encoded protein: CASSQVGQGNNSPLHF.

J is TRBJ1-1 and V is TRBV27; TRBD1 agrees at 7 bases. Germline V gives CDR1 MNHEY, CDR2 SMNVEV (reference sequence). This CDR3 is built from 14 residues. V shed 2 bases, J shed 4 bases, and the junction held 4 bases outside the gene matches. Here the CDR3 DNA reads TGTGCCAGCAGTTTAAAGGGGGCACTCACTGAAGCTTTCTTT. This gives the protein CASSLKGALTEAFF.

The chain couples TRBV27 to TRBJ1-2, with D tentatively TRBD1 (5 bases). Looked up from germline, CDR1 is MNHEY and CDR2 is SMNVEV (reference sequence). The CDR3 runs 13 residues. Deletions cut 5 bases from V and 8 bases from J, with 15 bases between. CDR3 sequence: CASSPGHGRGYTF. In DNA form, the CDR3 reads TGTGCCAGCAGTCCCGGACATGGGCGAGGCTACACCTTC.

The chain couples TRBV6-5 to TRBJ1-6; TRBD1 is a possible D gene (5 bases). The CDR3 covers 13 residues. With 10 bases removed from V and 5 bases from J, the gap between germline ends came to 12 bases. Germline CDR1 is MNHEY and CDR2 is SVGAGI. CDR3 bases: TGTGCCAACAAGGACACCAATAATTCACCCCTCCACTTT. It specifies CANKDTNNSPLHF.

The CDR3 here is CASSYRPTTDNEQFF. The CDR3 nucleotides read TGTGCCAGCAGTTACCGCCCCACTACTGACAATGAGCAGTTCTTC. V is TRBV6-5 and J is TRBJ2-1; unclear D gene. V was pared by 2 bases and J by 5 bases, with 13 bases between. CDR3 length: 15 amino acids. Looked up from germline, CDR1 is MNHEY and CDR2 is SVGAGI.

J is TRBJ2-2 and V is TRBV9; 7 bases match TRBD2. The trim removed 4 bases at V and 2 bases at J, leaving 5 bases unmatched. The germline V gene has CDR1 SGDLS and CDR2 YYNGEE. CDR3 size: 15 residues. The CDR3 region has the DNA TGTGCCAGCAGCAGGGGAGGGACCAACACCGGGGAGCTGTTTTTT. Its translation: CASSRGGTNTGELFF. The whole variable domain, filled in from reference TRBV9 and TRBJ2-2, reads DSGVTQTPKHLITATGQRVTLRCSPRSGDLSVYWYQQSLDQGLQFLIQYYNGEERAKGNILERFSAQQFPDLHSELNLSSLELGDSALYFCASSRGGTNTGELFFGEGSRLTVL.

This chain connects TRBV29-1 to TRBJ1-1; D uncertain. Trimming removed 2 bases at V and 0 bases at J, with 10 bases between. Germline V gene data show CDR1 as SQVTM and CDR2 as ANQGSEA. The CDR3 has 14 residues. This chain's CDR3 is CSVESENMNTEAFF. The CDR3 DNA is TGCAGCGTTGAAAGCGAGAACATGAACACTGAAGCTTTCTTT. The whole variable domain, remainder taken from reference TRBV29-1 and TRBJ1-1, is SAVISQKPSRDICQRGTSLTIQCQVDSQVTMMFWYRQQPGQSLTLIATANQGSEATYESGFVIDKFPISRPNLTFSTLTVSNMSPEDSSIYLCSVESENMNTEAFFGQGTRLTVV.

This chain joins TRBV6-5 and TRBJ2-1; D is unresolved. Trimming stripped 0 bases from V and 3 bases from J, with 6 bases between. The CDR3 loop spans 14 amino acids. The V gene's germline CDR1 is MNHEY and CDR2 SVGAGI. CDR3 DNA sequence: TGTGCCAGCAGTTACTCAGCATACTACAATGAGCAGTTCTTC. Amino acids: CASSYSAYYNEQFF.